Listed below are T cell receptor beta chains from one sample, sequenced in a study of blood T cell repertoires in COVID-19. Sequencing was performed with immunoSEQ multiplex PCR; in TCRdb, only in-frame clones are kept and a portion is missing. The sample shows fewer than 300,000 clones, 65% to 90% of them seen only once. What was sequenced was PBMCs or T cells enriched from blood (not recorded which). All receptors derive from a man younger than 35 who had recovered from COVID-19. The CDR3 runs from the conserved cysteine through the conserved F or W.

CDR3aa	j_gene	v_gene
CASSPQMGGREGVFF	TRBJ2-2	TRBV7-2
CASSFGGTGFYEQYF	TRBJ2-7	TRBV11-2
CASSLFPPGEQANTGELFF	TRBJ2-2	TRBV27
CASSIGLNNEQFF	TRBJ2-1	TRBV19
CASSEKRLPLGYNEQFF	TRBJ2-1	TRBV10-2
CASSGQGGSGANVLTF	TRBJ2-6	TRBV2
CASGGLDLEQYF	TRBJ2-7	TRBV27
CASSEGGGGDYEQYF	TRBJ2-7	TRBV6-1
CASSQESLRGSPLHF	TRBJ1-6	TRBV14
CASTAPGTGDGNTIYF	TRBJ1-3	TRBV28
CASSSGLAGISLEQYF	TRBJ2-7	TRBV11-2
CASSLSFGRHNEQFF	TRBJ2-1	TRBV7-2